The TCR beta chain under discussion was sequenced for a study of PD-L1 blockade in urothelial cancer. Sequenced by immunoSEQ multiplex PCR; TCRdb stores in-frame clones only, minus some. The sample has fewer than 50,000 clones, 75% to 85% seen once. The CDR3 sequence is 14 residues long. CDR1 is SGHDT, CDR2 YYEEEE, per germline. With 0 bases removed from V and 3 bases from J, the gap between germline ends came to 10 bases. This clone was counted once. Stated time point: pretreatment peripheral blood. Diagnoses among patients were locally advanced or metastatic urothelial carcinoma. The chain combines TRBV5-6 with TRBJ2-7; D not certain. The sequencing used PBMCs, collected around atezolizumab (anti-PD-L1) treatment. The sequence was obtained from a man in his sixties or seventies with urothelial cancer. The CDR3 loop reads CASSLVGSLYEQYF. Here the CDR3 DNA reads TGTGCCAGCAGCTTGGTGGGCAGCCTCTACGAGCAGTACTTC. Supplemented by reference TRBV5-6 and TRBJ2-7, the full variable domain reads DAGVTQSPTHLIKTRGQQVTLRCSPKSGHDTVSWYQQALGQGPQFIFQYYEEEERQRGNFPDRFSGHQFPNYSSELNVNALLLGDSALYLCASSLVGSLYEQYFGPGTRLTVT.